Here is one T cell receptor (beta chain) with its context. As yet, its antigen is unknown. These data belong to a study of T cell responses to AZD1222 COVID-19 vaccine. Whole-study results and caveats: Clonal diversity was possibly underestimated, and white British individuals and females predominated among donors. The peak T cell response came first, and repertoires were sampled only after it.

The method was immunoSEQ multiplex PCR; TCRdb's version includes in-frame clones alone and lacks a portion of them. This table holds tens of thousands of clones, approximately 92% found once. After removal of 1 base from V and 5 bases from J, the junction contained 14 bases not matched to a gene. The CDR3 runs 17 residues. From germline, CDR1 is SEHNR and CDR2 FQNEAQ (reference sequence). The clonotype comes from an adult who received the AZD1222 COVID-19 vaccine. Sequencing was performed on peripheral blood, taken 28 days after the second AZD1222 dose. The J gene is TRBJ2-7, the V gene TRBV7-9; TRBD1 matches 7 bases. The CDR3 sequence: CASSLGPGQELGNEQYF. In nucleotides, the CDR3 is TGTGCCAGCAGCTTAGGCCCCGGACAGGAGCTGGGCAACGAGCAGTACTTC.